A single sample gave rise to the 14 T cell receptor beta chains below, sequenced in a study of tumour-infiltrating T cells in Burkitt lymphoma. Here immunoSEQ multiplex PCR was the method, and the copy in TCRdb shows in-frame clones only, minus some. The sample lists roughly 690 clones, about nine tenths occurring once. Specimen: tumor tissue. These receptor sequences come from a human donor with diffuse large B-cell lymphoma.

The chain recombines TRBV4-1 with TRBJ1-4; no reliable D call. The CDR3 is 14 amino acids. V was shortened by 4 bases and J by 5 bases, with 11 bases between the two germline ends. Looked up from germline, CDR1 is MGHRA and CDR2 is YSYEKL. CDR3 protein: CASSLNGRNEKLFF. CDR3 in DNA: TGCGCCAGCAGCCTAAACGGACGGAATGAAAAACTGTTTTTT.

The gene calls are TRBV9 and TRBJ2-1; 9 bases align to TRBD1. Germline-derived CDR1 and CDR2 are SGDLS and YYNGEE. J was trimmed by 7 bases and V by 0 bases; bases with no gene match: 5. This CDR3 spans 15 amino acids. CDR3 amino acids: CASSVEGTGWNEQFF. DNA of the CDR3: TGTGCCAGCAGCGTAGAAGGGACAGGGTGGAATGAGCAGTTCTTC.

This clone came up once. The rearrangement joins TRBV5-1 to TRBJ2-3, with 7 nucleotides matching TRBD2. After removal of 2 bases from V and 3 bases from J, the junction contained 9 bases not matched to a gene. Germline CDR1 is SGHRS and CDR2 is YFSETQ. The CDR3 runs to 16 residues. The DNA of the CDR3 is TGCGCCAGCAGCTTCCTAAGCGGGATTCGAACAGATACGCAGTATTTT. This encodes CASSFLSGIRTDTQYF.

V and J are TRBV29-1 and TRBJ2-1; tentatively, D is TRBD2 (6 bases). The CDR3 is made up of 13 amino acids. V was shortened by 0 bases and J by 7 bases, with 10 bases between the two germline ends. The germline gives CDR1 SQVTM, CDR2 ANQGSEA. The CDR3 loop is CSVEEGGANEQFF. As DNA, the CDR3 is TGCAGCGTTGAAGAGGGCGGGGCGAATGAGCAGTTCTTC.

The table lists this clone with a count of one. This chain connects TRBV27 to TRBJ1-1, with D perhaps TRBD1 (6 bases). Trimming stripped 5 bases from V and 5 bases from J, with 12 bases between. CDR3 size: 13 residues. Germline V lookup: CDR1 MNHEY, CDR2 SMNVEV (reference sequence). The CDR3 DNA reads TGTGCCAGCAGTCAGGACAGAGGGACTGAAGCTTTCTTT. As protein: CASSQDRGTEAFF.

V usage is TRBV14 and J usage is TRBJ2-2, with 8 bases matching TRBD2. From germline, CDR1 is SGHDN and CDR2 FVKESK. Trimming at V came to 1 base and at J to 2 bases, leaving 3 bases not matched to a gene. The CDR3 totals 16 residues. This chain's CDR3 is CASSQGSGANTGELFF. The CDR3, as DNA: TGTGCCAGCAGCCAAGGTAGCGGGGCTAACACCGGGGAGCTGTTTTTT.

This chain links TRBV18 with TRBJ1-1; tentatively, D is TRBD1 (6 bases). Germline V lookup: CDR1 KGHSH, CDR2 LQKENI. The CDR3 has 15 amino acids. V lost 3 bases and J lost 5, with 16 bases in between. CDR3 nucleotide sequence: TGTGCCAGCTCACCGACAATGACAGGTGGAACTGAAGCTTTCTTT. Its translation is CASSPTMTGGTEAFF.

The V call is TRBV2, the J call TRBJ2-7; tentatively, D is TRBD2 (6 bases). Germline V lookup: CDR1 SNHLY, CDR2 FYNNEI. The ends were cut back, 7 bases at V and 12 bases at J, with 13 bases in the middle. The CDR3 contains 10 residues. The CDR3 sequence: CASIGGALYF. DNA of the CDR3: TGTGCCAGCATCGGGGGAGCCCTGTACTTC.

This chain connects TRBV18 to TRBJ2-3; D remains unclear. V lost 5 bases and J lost 0, with 9 bases in between. Germline assignment: CDR1 KGHSH and CDR2 LQKENI. This CDR3 region has 14 residues. The CDR3, as DNA: TGTGCCAGCTCAACCATTACTAGCACAGATACGCAGTATTTT. Amino acid sequence: CASSTITSTDTQYF.

The chain combines TRBV10-3 with TRBJ2-2, with 10 positions matching TRBD2. CDR1 and CDR2 from the germline V gene are ENHRY and SYGVKD. J was trimmed by 1 base and V by 6 bases; bases with no gene match: 2. There are 15 residues in the CDR3. The CDR3 DNA follows: TGTGCCATCAGGCTAGCGGGGGAGAACACCGGGGAGCTGTTTTTT. This translates into CAIRLAGENTGELFF.

J is TRBJ1-1 and V is TRBV18, with 8 bases identical to TRBD1. CDR1 and CDR2 (germline): KGHSH, LQKENI. This CDR3 spans 16 amino acids. J was trimmed by 1 base and V by 0 bases; bases with no gene match: 4. The CDR3 protein is CASSPPIGQGNTEAFF. CDR3 DNA sequence: TGTGCCAGCTCACCACCGATTGGACAGGGGAACACTGAAGCTTTCTTT.

V is TRBV4-1 and J is TRBJ1-1; D remains unclear. The V end was cut by 4 bases, the J end by 11 bases, with 20 bases between. The CDR3 length is 14 residues. Per the germline V gene, CDR1 is MGHRA and CDR2 is YSYEKL. The CDR3 nucleotides read TGCGCCAGCAGCCTTGATCGGTACGGCGCGAAGGCTTTCTTT. Protein sequence: CASSLDRYGAKAFF.

The rearrangement uses TRBV7-9 and TRBJ1-1; maybe TRBD1 (5 bases). Germline V lookup: CDR1 SEHNR, CDR2 FQNEAQ (reference sequence). V lost 5 bases and J 4 bases, leaving 17 bases between the germline ends. There are 15 residues in the CDR3. The CDR3 loop is CASSRDNPQGTEAFF. The CDR3, as DNA: TGTGCCAGCAGCCGTGACAATCCCCAGGGCACTGAAGCTTTCTTT.

The gene calls are TRBV5-6 and TRBJ1-1, with 9 positions matching TRBD1. This CDR3 is 15 amino acids long. V shed 4 bases and J 5 bases; nucleotides not matched to a gene: 9. CDR1 and CDR2 from the germline V gene are SGHDT and YYEEEE. CDR3 residues: CASSAIGGTGTEAFF. The CDR3 nucleotides are TGTGCCAGCAGCGCGATAGGAGGGACAGGGACTGAAGCTTTCTTT.